The T cell receptor beta chain under discussion was sequenced for a study of cytomegalovirus exposure and HLA in healthy donors. This clone was detected only once. PCR involved 60 Vbeta and 13 Jbeta primers. The method was immunoSEQ multiplex PCR; TCRdb's version includes in-frame clones alone and lacks a portion of them. In the table there are 120,000 or so clones, 80% of which are singletons. The sequence was obtained from a female donor in good health and CMV-seropositive. Sequencing used PBMCs.

CDR3 loop: CASREGGTKNIQYF. CDR3 sequence (DNA): TGCGCCAGTAGGGAAGGGGGTACCAAAAACATTCAGTACTTC. The chain carries TRBV5-1 and TRBJ2-4, with a tentative D call TRBD1 (6 bases). The V end was cut by 8 bases, the J end by 2 bases, with 14 bases between. This CDR3 contains 14 residues. Germline loops: CDR1 SGHRS, CDR2 YFSETQ.